This entry describes one T cell receptor beta chain. What it binds is unknown. Genes here carry mouse names. The CDR3 end falls 1 residue outside the read, so it is completed with the germline J gene. Time point specified: mouse harvest day 14 after allogeneic transplant. The graft held 10^6 splenic CD5+ T cells and 10^7 T-cell-depleted bone marrow cells. B6 (H2b) cells into BALB/c (H2d) mice; tissues taken at day 7 or 14. This entry comes from a study of tissue T cells after allogeneic stem cell transplantation. Overall study results and limits: Few T cell clones were shared across patients, but motif clusters showed tissue-specific shared signatures.

Germline V lookup: CDR1 SGHND, CDR2 FRSKSL. This CDR3 is 14 amino acids long. Unmatched junction bases numbered 1, after V lost 6 bases and J lost 0 bases. Assay used: immunoSEQ multiplex PCR; TCRdb lists only in-frame clones, some missing. The sample contains 2,800 or so clones, over 40% of which appear only once. V gene TRBV15 combines with J gene TRBJ2-4; 9 bases map to TRBD1. Sequenced sample: lymph node tissue. The sequence was collected from a female BALB/c mouse given C57BL/6 T cells with graft-versus-host disease after an allogeneic hematopoietic cell transplant. The part of the CDR3 DNA that was read is TGTGCCAGCAGCACAGGGGGCAGTCAAAACACCTTGTAC. Translating gives CASSTGGSQNTLY. The whole CDR3 protein is CASSTGGSQNTLYF.